The entry below gives a single T cell receptor beta chain sequence along with its context. This entry comes from a study of blood T cell repertoires in COVID-19. Across the study: Spain, Italy and the United States supplied samples that represented acute and convalescent COVID-19. PBMCs, B-cell-depleted T cells, or T cells provided the cDNA or gDNA that made up the material.

Generated by immunoSEQ multiplex PCR, the TCRdb table keeps only in-frame clones and is missing some. The data show about 120,000 clones, about 89% seen once. There are 14 residues in the CDR3. Germline V lookup: CDR1 ENHRY, CDR2 SYGVKD. V was trimmed by 2 bases and J by 7 bases, leaving 9 bases between them. This chain connects TRBV10-3 to TRBJ1-6; D is perhaps TRBD1 (6 bases). The origin of this receptor is a woman aged 70-85 years with acute or convalescent COVID-19. The sample was peripheral blood. CDR3 bases: TGTGCCATCAGTGAGGGACAGAGAAATTCACCCCTCCACTTT. Translating it yields CAISEGQRNSPLHF.